This TCR beta chain was captured in a study of blood T cell repertoires in COVID-19. Study-level background: Sites in the United States, Italy and Spain provided acute and convalescent COVID-19 samples. In each case, the material was cDNA or gDNA derived from T cells, B-cell-depleted T cells, or PBMCs.

In the study's own analysis: Reference gene primer amplification gave estimated nucleated cell counts. Method: immunoSEQ multiplex PCR; TCRdb's copy keeps in-frame clones and lacks some. V and J calls and clone size follow that table, whereas D and trimming were derived from the DNA. Of fewer than 300,000 clones in the sample, over 75% are singletons; the top ten hold 0.87%. The CDR3 loop spans 16 amino acids. Trimming at V came to 1 base and at J to 5 bases, leaving 7 bases not matched to a gene. In germline, CDR1 is LGHNA, CDR2 YSLEER. Seattle's enrolled individuals joined amid active infection and were then monitored longitudinally.

Sequenced sample: peripheral blood. This receptor was identified in a human donor with COVID-19, enrolled during active disease. The donor label of this sample is uncertain. This chain links TRBV4-3 with TRBJ2-3; 9 bases fit TRBD2. The CDR3 reads CASSQGTQREEDTQYF. Written as DNA, the CDR3 is TGCGCCAGCAGCCAAGGGACGCAGCGGGAGGAAGATACGCAGTATTTT.